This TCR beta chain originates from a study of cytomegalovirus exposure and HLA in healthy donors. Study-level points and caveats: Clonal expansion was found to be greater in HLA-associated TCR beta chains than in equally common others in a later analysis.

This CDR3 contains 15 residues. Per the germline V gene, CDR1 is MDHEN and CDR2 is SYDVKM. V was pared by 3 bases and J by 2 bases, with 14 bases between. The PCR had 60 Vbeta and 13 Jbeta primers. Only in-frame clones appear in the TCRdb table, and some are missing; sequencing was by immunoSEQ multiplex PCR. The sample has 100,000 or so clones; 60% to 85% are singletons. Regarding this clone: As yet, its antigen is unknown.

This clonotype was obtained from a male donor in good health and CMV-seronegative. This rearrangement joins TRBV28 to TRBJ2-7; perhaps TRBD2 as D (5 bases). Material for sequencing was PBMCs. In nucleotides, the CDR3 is TGTGCCAGCAGTTTTTTTGGGAGCCCAGCCTACGAGCAGTACTTC. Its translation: CASSFFGSPAYEQYF. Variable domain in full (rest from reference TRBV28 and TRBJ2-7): DVKVTQSSRYLVKRTGEKVFLECVQDMDHENMFWYRQDPGLGLRLIYFSYDVKMKEKGDIPEGYSVSREKKERFSLILESASTNQTSMYLCASSFFGSPAYEQYFGPGTRLTVT.